This TCR beta chain was observed in a study of blood T cell repertoires in COVID-19. The ends lost 3 bases at V and 0 bases at J; junction bases unmatched: 11. Germline CDR1 reads SGHRS; CDR2 reads YFSETQ. The CDR3 is 18 amino acids. Generated by immunoSEQ multiplex PCR, the TCRdb table keeps only in-frame clones and is missing some. The sample yields some 180,000 clones, 80% seen once. This clone was detected a few times. Cohorts were determined from participant-reported clinical history. The V and J genes are TRBV5-1 and TRBJ2-2, with TRBD2 identical over 7 bases. The material sequenced was PBMCs or T cells enriched from blood (not recorded which). This clonotype was obtained from a man aged 55-75 years who had been exposed to COVID-19. The CDR3 region has the DNA TGCGCCAGCAGCTCGTGGACCGGTACTAGCGCGAACACCGGGGAGCTGTTTTTT. It encodes CASSSWTGTSANTGELFF.